The rows below give T cell receptor beta chains drawn from one sample of a study of beta chain features in type 1 diabetes. Clones were sequenced by immunoSEQ multiplex PCR, and TCRdb holds only the in-frame ones, with some missing. Among hundreds of thousands of clones listed, around 30% were seen once. Material: naive CD4+ T cells from blood. These receptors came from a young man in good health. CDR3s include the opening cysteine and the closing phenylalanine or tryptophan. The D gene is left open where the match is weak. A clone size is listed for some rows: how often the clone was seen (once, few, many), or a class if it is expanded.

D gene: -; V gene: TRBV7-9; clone size: -; J gene: TRBJ2-1; CDR3 protein: CASSIRPGTRDEQFF; CDR3 DNA: TGTGCCAGCAGCATCCGACCGGGGACCAGGGATGAGCAGTTCTTC
D gene: TRBD2; V gene: TRBV7-8; clone size: few; J gene: TRBJ2-1; CDR3 protein: CASSQRLALRNEQFF; CDR3 DNA: TGTGCCAGCAGCCAGAGACTAGCCCTTCGAAATGAGCAGTTCTTC
D gene: TRBD2; V gene: TRBV12-5; clone size: few; J gene: TRBJ2-1; CDR3 protein: CASAISGTGNEQFF; CDR3 DNA: TGTGCTAGTGCCATCAGCGGGACCGGGAATGAGCAGTTCTTC
D gene: -; V gene: TRBV5-1; clone size: -; J gene: TRBJ2-3; CDR3 protein: CASSLGISTDTQYF; CDR3 DNA: TGCGCCAGCAGCTTGGGGATAAGCACAGATACGCAGTATTTT
D gene: -; V gene: TRBV4-3; clone size: -; J gene: TRBJ2-1; CDR3 protein: CASSQDRGVEQFF; CDR3 DNA: TGCGCCAGCAGCCAAGATCGTGGGGTTGAGCAGTTCTTC
D gene: -; V gene: TRBV5-4; clone size: once; J gene: TRBJ1-1; CDR3 protein: CASSYGNQNTEAFF; CDR3 DNA: TGTGCCAGCAGTTACGGGAACCAGAACACTGAAGCTTTCTTT
D gene: -; V gene: TRBV30; clone size: few; J gene: TRBJ2-1; CDR3 protein: CAWSTGQTSEQFF; CDR3 DNA: TGTGCCTGGAGTACGGGACAAACCAGTGAGCAGTTCTTC
D gene: -; V gene: TRBV28; clone size: few; J gene: TRBJ2-2; CDR3 protein: CASTGDTGELFF; CDR3 DNA: TGTGCCAGCACAGGCGACACCGGGGAGCTGTTTTTT
D gene: TRBD1; V gene: TRBV28; clone size: -; J gene: TRBJ1-5; CDR3 protein: CASSPGTVFDPQHF; CDR3 DNA: TGTGCCAGCAGTCCGGGGACAGTCTTCGACCCCCAGCATTTT
D gene: -; V gene: TRBV7-2; clone size: few; J gene: TRBJ2-3; CDR3 protein: CASSLRPGTDTQYF; CDR3 DNA: TGTGCCAGCAGCTTGAGACCCGGCACAGATACGCAGTATTTT
D gene: TRBD1; V gene: TRBV29-1; clone size: few; J gene: TRBJ2-1; CDR3 protein: CSGDQGQGVDEQFF; CDR3 DNA: TGCAGCGGTGATCAGGGACAGGGTGTCGATGAGCAGTTCTTC
D gene: -; V gene: TRBV30; clone size: -; J gene: TRBJ1-2; CDR3 protein: CAWSVGRDPANYGYTF; CDR3 DNA: TGTGCCTGGAGTGTTGGGAGGGATCCGGCTAACTATGGCTACACCTTC
D gene: TRBD2; V gene: TRBV18; clone size: -; J gene: TRBJ2-3; CDR3 protein: CASSRLAGDVDTQYF; CDR3 DNA: TGTGCCAGCTCGCGGCTAGCGGGAGACGTGGATACGCAGTATTTT
D gene: -; V gene: TRBV6-5; clone size: -; J gene: TRBJ2-1; CDR3 protein: CASSYFARAKYNEQFF; CDR3 DNA: TGTGCCAGCAGTTACTTTGCCAGGGCAAAGTACAATGAGCAGTTCTTC
D gene: TRBD1; V gene: TRBV29-1; clone size: -; J gene: TRBJ2-5; CDR3 protein: CSVAGTGGAETQYF; CDR3 DNA: TGCAGCGTCGCCGGGACAGGGGGCGCAGAGACCCAGTACTTC
D gene: -; V gene: TRBV9; clone size: -; J gene: TRBJ2-3; CDR3 protein: CASSVRPGDRADTQYF; CDR3 DNA: TGTGCCAGCAGCGTTCGCCCGGGGGATCGGGCAGATACGCAGTATTTT
D gene: -; V gene: TRBV13; clone size: -; J gene: TRBJ2-1; CDR3 protein: CASSLPGTRARYNEQFF; CDR3 DNA: TGTGCCAGCAGCTTACCGGGAACACGGGCAAGGTACAATGAGCAGTTCTTC
D gene: -; V gene: TRBV9; clone size: -; J gene: TRBJ2-5; CDR3 protein: CASSVGIRQETQYF; CDR3 DNA: TGTGCCAGCAGCGTAGGGATCCGCCAAGAGACCCAGTACTTC
D gene: -; V gene: TRBV30; clone size: -; J gene: TRBJ1-5; CDR3 protein: CAWSVLGNQPQHF; CDR3 DNA: TGTGCCTGGAGTGTATTGGGGAATCAGCCCCAGCATTTT
D gene: -; V gene: TRBV2; clone size: -; J gene: TRBJ2-7; CDR3 protein: CASSEQGGSYEQYF; CDR3 DNA: TGTGCCAGCAGTGAACAGGGGGGCTCCTACGAGCAGTACTTC
D gene: -; V gene: TRBV7-6; clone size: few; J gene: TRBJ2-4; CDR3 protein: CASSRTAEDIQYF; CDR3 DNA: TGTGCCAGCAGCCGCACGGCAGAGGACATTCAGTACTTC
D gene: -; V gene: TRBV7-2; clone size: -; J gene: TRBJ2-1; CDR3 protein: CASSLALINEQFF; CDR3 DNA: TGTGCCAGCAGCTTAGCGCTTATCAATGAGCAGTTCTTC
D gene: TRBD2; V gene: TRBV23-1; clone size: few; J gene: TRBJ2-1; CDR3 protein: CAPSLSGRRNEQFF; CDR3 DNA: TGCGCCCCATCACTCAGCGGGAGAAGGAATGAGCAGTTCTTC
D gene: TRBD1; V gene: TRBV4-2; clone size: -; J gene: TRBJ1-2; CDR3 protein: CASSLWTGQTGYTF; CDR3 DNA: TGTGCCAGCAGCCTTTGGACAGGGCAAACTGGCTACACCTTC
D gene: -; V gene: TRBV25-1; clone size: few; J gene: TRBJ1-5; CDR3 protein: CASSPPGQNQPQHF; CDR3 DNA: TGTGCCAGCAGTCCCCCAGGGCAAAATCAGCCCCAGCATTTT
D gene: TRBD2; V gene: TRBV7-2; clone size: few; J gene: TRBJ2-7; CDR3 protein: CASSLRLAGGHEQYF; CDR3 DNA: TGTGCCAGCAGCCTGCGACTAGCGGGAGGGCACGAGCAGTACTTC
D gene: -; V gene: TRBV7-9; clone size: -; J gene: TRBJ2-4; CDR3 protein: CASSLSEVAKNIQYF; CDR3 DNA: TGTGCCAGCAGCTTGTCTGAGGTAGCCAAAAACATTCAGTACTTC
D gene: TRBD1; V gene: TRBV30; clone size: -; J gene: TRBJ2-1; CDR3 protein: CAWSGTGRNEQFF; CDR3 DNA: TGTGCCTGGAGCGGGACAGGGCGTAATGAGCAGTTCTTC
D gene: TRBD2; V gene: TRBV29-1; clone size: -; J gene: TRBJ2-7; CDR3 protein: CSVEGTSGSNHEQYF; CDR3 DNA: TGCAGCGTTGAGGGGACTAGCGGGAGCAACCACGAGCAGTACTTC
D gene: -; V gene: TRBV2; clone size: -; J gene: TRBJ1-4; CDR3 protein: CASSAQGNEKLFF; CDR3 DNA: TGTGCCAGCAGTGCACAGGGTAATGAAAAACTGTTTTTT
D gene: TRBD1; V gene: TRBV27; clone size: -; J gene: TRBJ2-1; CDR3 protein: CASTTGWDRATGVGGNEQFF; CDR3 DNA: TGTGCCAGCACCACCGGGTGGGATCGTGCAACAGGGGTTGGTGGCAATGAGCAGTTCTTC
D gene: -; V gene: TRBV29-1; clone size: few; J gene: TRBJ1-4; CDR3 protein: CSVGQTYEKLFF; CDR3 DNA: TGCAGCGTCGGACAGACCTATGAAAAACTGTTTTTT
D gene: -; V gene: TRBV5-4; clone size: -; J gene: TRBJ2-3; CDR3 protein: CASSLGGADTQYF; CDR3 DNA: TGTGCCAGCAGCTTGGGGGGGGCAGATACGCAGTATTTT
D gene: TRBD1; V gene: TRBV25-1; clone size: few; J gene: TRBJ2-7; CDR3 protein: CASSLTGTGTYEQYF; CDR3 DNA: TGTGCCAGCAGTCTTACCGGGACAGGGACCTACGAGCAGTACTTC
D gene: -; V gene: TRBV30; clone size: few; J gene: TRBJ2-3; CDR3 protein: CAWRDTDTQYF; CDR3 DNA: TGTGCCTGGAGGGACACAGATACGCAGTATTTT
D gene: -; V gene: TRBV19; clone size: few; J gene: TRBJ2-2; CDR3 protein: CASSSLLMITGELFF; CDR3 DNA: TGTGCCAGTAGTAGCCTCCTTATGATCACCGGGGAGCTGTTTTTT
D gene: -; V gene: TRBV30; clone size: -; J gene: TRBJ1-5; CDR3 protein: CAWSADSNQPQHF; CDR3 DNA: TGTGCCTGGAGTGCAGATAGCAATCAGCCCCAGCATTTT
D gene: TRBD1; V gene: TRBV7-3; clone size: -; J gene: TRBJ1-2; CDR3 protein: CASSLGQGTAYGYTF; CDR3 DNA: TGTGCCAGCAGCTTGGGACAGGGGACAGCGTATGGCTACACCTTC
D gene: TRBD2; V gene: TRBV29-1; clone size: -; J gene: TRBJ2-5; CDR3 protein: CSVTSGSETQYF; CDR3 DNA: TGCAGCGTTACTAGCGGTTCGGAGACCCAGTACTTC
D gene: -; V gene: TRBV30; clone size: -; J gene: TRBJ1-1; CDR3 protein: CAWLSGFTEAFF; CDR3 DNA: TGTGCCTGGCTTTCAGGATTCACTGAAGCTTTCTTT
D gene: -; V gene: TRBV29-1; clone size: -; J gene: TRBJ1-1; CDR3 protein: CSVELRVARTEAFF; CDR3 DNA: TGCAGCGTTGAACTCAGGGTAGCCAGGACTGAAGCTTTCTTT
D gene: TRBD2; V gene: TRBV7-9; clone size: few; J gene: TRBJ2-7; CDR3 protein: CASSPGLAGGPYEQYF; CDR3 DNA: TGTGCCAGCAGCCCAGGACTAGCGGGAGGGCCCTACGAGCAGTACTTC
D gene: TRBD1; V gene: TRBV4-1; clone size: -; J gene: TRBJ2-2; CDR3 protein: CASSYGTGANTGELFF; CDR3 DNA: TGCGCCAGCAGCTACGGGACAGGCGCGAACACCGGGGAGCTGTTTTTT
D gene: TRBD2; V gene: TRBV18; clone size: few; J gene: TRBJ2-3; CDR3 protein: CASSPGTSGSFNTQYF; CDR3 DNA: TGTGCCAGCTCACCAGGGACTAGCGGGAGTTTTAATACGCAGTATTTT
D gene: -; V gene: TRBV4-2; clone size: few; J gene: TRBJ2-5; CDR3 protein: CASSQDTEETQYF; CDR3 DNA: TGTGCCAGCAGCCAAGATACGGAGGAGACCCAGTACTTC
D gene: -; V gene: TRBV28; clone size: -; J gene: TRBJ2-5; CDR3 protein: CASRPYRAVGQETQYF; CDR3 DNA: TGTGCCAGCAGACCGTACAGGGCGGTGGGCCAAGAGACCCAGTACTTC
D gene: -; V gene: TRBV7-2; clone size: few; J gene: TRBJ2-4; CDR3 protein: CASSPWGSLAKNIQYF; CDR3 DNA: TGTGCCAGCAGCCCCTGGGGTTCCCTAGCCAAAAACATTCAGTACTTC
D gene: TRBD2; V gene: TRBV7-6; clone size: -; J gene: TRBJ2-2; CDR3 protein: CASSLVAGEGNTGELFF; CDR3 DNA: TGTGCCAGCAGCTTAGTTGCGGGAGAGGGCAACACCGGGGAGCTGTTTTTT
D gene: TRBD2; V gene: TRBV4-1; clone size: few; J gene: TRBJ2-3; CDR3 protein: CASSQATRLASTDTQYF; CDR3 DNA: TGCGCCAGCAGCCAAGCGACCCGACTAGCGAGCACAGATACGCAGTATTTT
D gene: -; V gene: TRBV9; clone size: few; J gene: TRBJ1-4; CDR3 protein: CASSVDVATSEKLFF; CDR3 DNA: TGTGCCAGCAGCGTAGATGTCGCAACCTCTGAAAAACTGTTTTTT
D gene: -; V gene: TRBV7-6; clone size: few; J gene: TRBJ2-1; CDR3 protein: CASSLGPGTNEQFF; CDR3 DNA: TGTGCCAGCAGCTTAGGTCCAGGGACGAATGAGCAGTTCTTC
D gene: TRBD1; V gene: TRBV14; clone size: -; J gene: TRBJ1-5; CDR3 protein: CASSPLAGGAPQPQHF; CDR3 DNA: TGTGCCAGCAGCCCCCTGGCAGGGGGCGCACCCCAGCCCCAGCATTTT